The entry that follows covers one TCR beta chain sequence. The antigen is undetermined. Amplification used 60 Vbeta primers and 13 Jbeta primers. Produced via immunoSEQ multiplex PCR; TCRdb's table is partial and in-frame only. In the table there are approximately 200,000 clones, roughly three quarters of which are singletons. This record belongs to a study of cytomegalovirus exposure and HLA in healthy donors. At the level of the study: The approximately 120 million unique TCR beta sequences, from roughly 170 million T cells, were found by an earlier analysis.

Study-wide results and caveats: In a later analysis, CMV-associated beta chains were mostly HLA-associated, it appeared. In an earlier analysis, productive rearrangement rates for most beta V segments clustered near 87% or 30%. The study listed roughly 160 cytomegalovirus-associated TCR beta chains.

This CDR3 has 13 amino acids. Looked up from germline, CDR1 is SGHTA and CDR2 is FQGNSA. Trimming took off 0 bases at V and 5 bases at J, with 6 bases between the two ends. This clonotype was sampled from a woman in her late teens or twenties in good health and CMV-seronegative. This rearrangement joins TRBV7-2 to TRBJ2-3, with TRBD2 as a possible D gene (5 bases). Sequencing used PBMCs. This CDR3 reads CASSLAREDTQYF. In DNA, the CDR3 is TGTGCCAGCAGCTTAGCGAGGGAAGATACGCAGTATTTT.